This T cell receptor beta chain was sequenced for a study of blood T cell repertoires in COVID-19. Whole-study context: The United States, Italy and Spain were the sources of the acute and convalescent COVID-19 samples. PBMCs, B-cell-depleted T cells, or T cells provided the cDNA or gDNA that made up the material.

The ends were cut back, 5 bases at V and 1 base at J, with 12 bases in the middle. The CDR3 totals 14 residues. Germline assignment: CDR1 MNHNY and CDR2 SVGAGI (reference sequence). Methods used by the authors: Researchers report that nucleated cell counts were estimated from reference gene primer amplification. Clones were read by immunoSEQ multiplex PCR, and TCRdb kept only the in-frame ones, dropping some. Clonal size and the V and J genes are those of that table, whereas D and trimming came from the DNA. The sample consists of about 260,000 clones, about 87% of them appearing once. The TCR originated in a woman in her forties or fifties with acute or convalescent COVID-19. The chain uses TRBV6-6 and TRBJ2-7; D may be TRBD1 (5 bases). The specimen was peripheral blood. Here the CDR3 DNA reads TGTGCCAGCAGTAAGGGCTCAGGGTCCTACGAGCAGTACTTC. This translates into CASSKGSGSYEQYF.